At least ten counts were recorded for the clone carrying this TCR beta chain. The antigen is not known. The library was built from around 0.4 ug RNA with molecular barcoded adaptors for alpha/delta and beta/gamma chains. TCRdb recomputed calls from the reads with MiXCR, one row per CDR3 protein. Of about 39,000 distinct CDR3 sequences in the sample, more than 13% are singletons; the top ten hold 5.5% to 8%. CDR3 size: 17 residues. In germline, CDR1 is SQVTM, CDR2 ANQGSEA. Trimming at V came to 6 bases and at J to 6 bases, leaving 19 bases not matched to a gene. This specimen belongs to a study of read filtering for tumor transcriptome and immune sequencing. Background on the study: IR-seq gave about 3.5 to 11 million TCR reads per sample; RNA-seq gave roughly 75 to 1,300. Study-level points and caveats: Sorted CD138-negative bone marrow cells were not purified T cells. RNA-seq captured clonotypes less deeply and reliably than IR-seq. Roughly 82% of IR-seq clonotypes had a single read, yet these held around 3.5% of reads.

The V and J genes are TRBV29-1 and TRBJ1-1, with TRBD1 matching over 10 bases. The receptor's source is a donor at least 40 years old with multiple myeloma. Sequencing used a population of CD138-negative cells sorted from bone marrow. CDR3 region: CSVEPGQGSWGRPEAFF. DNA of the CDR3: TGCAGCGTGGAACCGGGACAGGGGTCTTGGGGTCGGCCTGAAGCTTTCTTT. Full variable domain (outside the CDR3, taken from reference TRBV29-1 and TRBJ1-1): SAVISQKPSRDICQRGTSLTIQCQVDSQVTMMFWYRQQPGQSLTLIATANQGSEATYESGFVIDKFPISRPNLTFSTLTVSNMSPEDSSIYLCSVEPGQGSWGRPEAFFGQGTRLTVV.